This TCR beta chain originates from a study of blood T cell repertoires in COVID-19. Across the whole study: COVID-19 samples, acute and convalescent, were from the United States, Italy and Spain. Sources were T cells, B-cell-depleted T cells, or PBMCs; the material itself was cDNA or gDNA.

Trimming pared 0 bases from V and 0 bases from J, leaving 11 bases between. Germline V gene data show CDR1 as LGHNA and CDR2 as YNFKEQ. The CDR3 has 16 amino acids. As originally analysed: Estimation of nucleated cell counts was performed using reference gene primer amplification. Sequencing used immunoSEQ multiplex PCR; TCRdb keeps in-frame clones, though not all of them. V, J and clone size are taken as reported in that table, and D and trimming were inferred from the DNA itself. Of 70,000 to 95,000 clones in the sample, about 73% are singletons; the top ten hold roughly a third. Seattle's cohort entered during active infection and was followed longitudinally.

The specimen sequenced was peripheral blood. The chain combines TRBV4-2 with TRBJ1-2; D is unresolved. The clonotype comes from a man aged 55-75 years with COVID-19, enrolled during active disease. CDR3 coding DNA: TGTGCCAGCAGCCAAGAGGGTAGCCAATCTAACTATGGCTACACCTTC. As protein: CASSQEGSQSNYGYTF.